The 30 T cell receptor beta chains below come from one sample, sequenced in a study of PD-1 blockade in mismatch repair-deficient tumors. Sequencing was performed with immunoSEQ multiplex PCR; in TCRdb, only in-frame clones are kept and a portion is missing. The sample yields 40,000 to 65,000 clones, roughly 80% seen once. This specimen consisted of peripheral blood, obtained 20 weeks after starting pembrolizumab. Every receptor here comes from an adult with mismatch repair-deficient cancer.

The chain has TRBV7-9 and TRBJ1-5; D unclear. CDR1 SEHNR and CDR2 FQNEAQ come from the germline V gene (reference sequence). The length of the CDR3 is 14 residues. Trimming shortened V by 0 bases and J by 0 bases, and 3 bases separated the two germline ends. Here the CDR3 DNA reads TGTGCCAGCAGCTTAGCGAATAGCAATCAGCCCCAGCATTTT. Encoded protein: CASSLANSNQPQHF.

CDR3 sequence (DNA): TGTGCCAGCAGCTTAGGGCCATTGATGAAGGCAGATACGCAGTATTTT. Amino acid sequence: CASSLGPLMKADTQYF. The rearrangement uses TRBV11-3 and TRBJ2-3; the D is unclear. This CDR3 region has 16 residues. CDR1 is SGHNT and CDR2 is YENEEA in the germline V gene. Between the trimmed V and J ends, which lost 1 base and 4 bases, there was a span of 15 bases. Variable domain in full (rest from reference TRBV11-3 and TRBJ2-3): EAGVVQSPRYKIIEKKQPVAFWCNPISGHNTLYWYLQNLGQGPELLIRYENEEAVDDSQLPKDRFSAERLKGVDSTLKIQPAELGDSAVYLCASSLGPLMKADTQYFGPGTRLTVL.

The genes are TRBV27 and TRBJ2-1, with 9 positions matching TRBD2. CDR1 and CDR2 from the germline V gene are MNHEY and SMNVEV (reference sequence). The CDR3 extends over 14 amino acids. V was pared by 6 bases and J by 6 bases, with 6 bases of the junction left unmatched. This chain's CDR3 is CASRLAGVSNEQFF. CDR3 DNA sequence: TGTGCCAGCAGATTAGCGGGAGTCAGCAATGAGCAGTTCTTC.

This clone was seen once. This chain connects TRBV6-1 to TRBJ2-2; 7 bases align to TRBD1. Germline trimming cut 6 bases from V and 2 bases from J; bases unmatched to any gene: 6. The V gene's germline CDR1 is MNHNS and CDR2 SASEGT. CDR3 length: 15 residues. CDR3 loop: CASSAGTANTGELFF. CDR3 in DNA: TGTGCCAGCAGCGCCGGGACAGCCAACACCGGGGAGCTGTTTTTT.

The rearrangement links TRBV7-3 to TRBJ2-1; 15 bases agree with TRBD2. V lost 5 bases to trimming and J lost 1 base; unmatched junction nucleotides: 9. Per germline, CDR1 SGHTA and CDR2 FQGTGA. This CDR3 comprises 19 residues. CDR3 DNA: TGTGCCAGCAGCCGAAGAGGACTAGCGGGAGGGATTTCCTACAATGAGCAGTTCTTC. Its translation is CASSRRGLAGGISYNEQFF.

The chain couples TRBV7-9 to TRBJ2-1; 7 nucleotides align to TRBD2. Germline assignment: CDR1 SEHNR and CDR2 FQNEAQ (reference sequence). CDR3 length: 15 residues. Trimming took 2 bases from V and 3 from J; bases not matched to a gene: 4. The CDR3 DNA reads as TGTGCCAGCAGCTTATCACTAGCGCACTACAATGAGCAGTTCTTC. This codes for CASSLSLAHYNEQFF.

The chain combines TRBV6-5 with TRBJ1-5; D not certain. V lost 5 bases, J lost 6 bases, and 14 bases lay in between. Per the germline V gene, CDR1 is MNHEY and CDR2 is SVGAGI. This CDR3 spans 14 amino acids. In nucleotides, the CDR3 is TGTGCCAGCAGTGAAACTCGTTTTGGTCAGCCCCAGCATTTT. Protein product: CASSETRFGQPQHF.

This chain links TRBV6-1 with TRBJ2-1; 11 nucleotides agree with TRBD2. CDR1 is MNHNS, CDR2 SASEGT, per germline. J gave up 3 bases and V 4 bases, and 5 bases lay outside the gene matches. There are 16 residues in the CDR3. The CDR3 nucleotides are TGTGCCAGCAGTGTTAGCGGGAGGGGAGTCTACAATGAGCAGTTCTTC. Protein: CASSVSGRGVYNEQFF.

This clone has a single count. The chain links TRBV11-2 to TRBJ2-3; D unclear. CDR1 and CDR2 (germline): SGHAT, FQNNGV. The CDR3 loop spans 15 amino acids. V lost 1 base and J 0 bases, leaving 8 bases between the germline ends. CDR3 nucleotide sequence: TGTGCCAGCAGCTTAGTGGTGGGCAGCACAGATACGCAGTATTTT. Translation gives CASSLVVGSTDTQYF.

This sequence joins TRBV11-3 and TRBJ2-1; no definite D call. Germline V gives CDR1 SGHNT, CDR2 YENEEA. With 1 base removed from V and 4 bases from J, the gap between germline ends came to 14 bases. There are 16 residues in the CDR3. The CDR3 here is CASSLVSGKTYNEQFF. The CDR3, as DNA: TGTGCCAGCAGCTTAGTAAGTGGGAAAACATACAATGAGCAGTTCTTC.

V usage is TRBV6-6 and J usage is TRBJ2-5; TRBD1 aligns across 7 bases. The trim removed 4 bases at V and 2 bases at J, leaving 1 base unmatched. Looked up from germline, CDR1 is MNHNY and CDR2 is SVGAGI (reference sequence). This CDR3 contains 13 residues. CDR3 amino acids: CASSSGQQETQYF. CDR3 DNA sequence: TGTGCCAGCAGTTCGGGACAGCAAGAGACCCAGTACTTC.

The J gene is TRBJ1-2, the V gene TRBV10-1; TRBD1 matches 7 bases. Germline values: CDR1 WNHNN, CDR2 SYGVQD (reference sequence). Trimming removed 8 bases from V and 7 bases from J; junction bases left unmatched: 4. The CDR3 spans 11 residues. The CDR3 is CASDRAGGYTF. The CDR3 nucleotides read TGCGCCAGCGACAGGGCGGGTGGCTACACCTTC.

The chain carries TRBV7-3 and TRBJ2-2; 13 bases fit TRBD2. Germline V gives CDR1 SGHTA, CDR2 FQGTGA. V lost 2 bases to trimming and J lost 0 bases; unmatched junction nucleotides: 9. The length of the CDR3 is 20 residues. CDR3 DNA: TGTGCCAGCAGCTTAGGGACTGTGGGACTAGCGGGGACGAACACCGGGGAGCTGTTTTTT. This codes for CASSLGTVGLAGTNTGELFF. Variable domain in full (rest from reference TRBV7-3 and TRBJ2-2): GAGVSQTPSNKVTEKGKYVELRCDPISGHTALYWYRQSLGQGPEFLIYFQGTGAADDSGLPNDRFFAVRPEGSVSTLKIQRTERGDSAVYLCASSLGTVGLAGTNTGELFFGEGSRLTVL.

This clone has a single count. The chain links TRBV29-1 to TRBJ2-3, with TRBD2 identical over 9 bases. The germline V gene encodes CDR1 SQVTM and CDR2 ANQGSEA. The CDR3 totals 13 residues. V shed 5 bases, J shed 6 bases, and the junction held 6 bases outside the gene matches. In DNA, the CDR3 is TGCAGCGTTCAGCGGGAGGCGAGGGATACGCAGTATTTT. Translated, it gives CSVQREARDTQYF.

The CDR3 protein is CASTVPRGQGANIQYF. The CDR3 DNA reads as TGTGCCAGCACCGTCCCTCGAGGGCAGGGGGCGAACATTCAGTACTTC. The V and J genes are TRBV2 and TRBJ2-4, with 8 bases lining up with TRBD1. Germline CDR1 SNHLY, CDR2 FYNNEI. CDR3 length: 16 amino acids. Trimming took 7 bases from V and 7 from J; bases not matched to a gene: 15.

The chain employs TRBV5-6 and TRBJ2-7; the D gene is possibly TRBD2 (6 bases). CDR3 size: 14 residues. CDR1 and CDR2 (germline): SGHDT, YYEEEE. Trimming took 3 bases from V and 4 from J, leaving 14 bases between them. The CDR3 region is CASSSSGRTYEQYF. CDR3 nucleotides: TGTGCCAGCAGCTCATCTGGGAGGACATACGAGCAGTACTTC.

The V and J genes are TRBV11-3 and TRBJ1-1, with 7 bases identical to TRBD1. V lost 4 bases to trimming and J lost 2 bases; unmatched junction nucleotides: 4. The CDR3 length is 14 residues. CDR1 and CDR2 from the germline V gene are SGHNT and YENEEA. The DNA of the CDR3 is TGTGCCAGCAGCTCCGGACAGGCTAACACTGAAGCTTTCTTT. Encoded protein: CASSSGQANTEAFF.

A single count supports this clone. This sample also contains other DNA sequences that code for the same CDR3. This chain links TRBV27 with TRBJ2-7; 9 bases map to TRBD2. CDR1 is MNHEY, CDR2 SMNVEV, per germline (reference sequence). The CDR3 length is 14 residues. J lost 0 bases, V lost 3 bases, and 0 bases had no gene match. The CDR3 nucleotides read TGTGCCAGCAGTTTTAGCGGGAGCTCCTACGAGCAGTACTTC. Amino acid sequence: CASSFSGSSYEQYF.

The CDR3 DNA reads as TGCGCCAGCAGCCAAGAACTCGACAGCCTCCGTGGCTACACCTTC. Translation: CASSQELDSLRGYTF. The chain employs TRBV4-3 and TRBJ1-2; D is perhaps TRBD1 (5 bases). The CDR3 has 15 residues. In germline, CDR1 is LGHNA, CDR2 YSLEER. V was pared by 0 bases and J by 7 bases, with 15 bases between.

Only a few counts were recorded for this clone. This chain connects TRBV7-6 to TRBJ1-1; TRBD1 is a possible D gene (5 bases). Per the germline V gene, CDR1 is SGHVS and CDR2 is FNYEAQ. The CDR3 has 13 amino acids. V gave up 5 bases and J gave up 2 bases, with 9 bases separating them. The CDR3 DNA sequence: TGTGCCAGCAGCGCTGGGGGTAACACTGAAGCTTTCTTT. This codes for CASSAGGNTEAFF. The complete variable domain, with remaining parts taken from reference TRBV7-6 and TRBJ1-1, reads GAGVSQSPRYKVTKRGQDVALRCDPISGHVSLYWYRQALGQGPEFLTYFNYEAQQDKSGLPNDRFSAERPEGSISTLTIQRTEQRDSAMYRCASSAGGNTEAFFGQGTRLTVV.

This clone has only a few counts. The chain joins TRBV18 to TRBJ2-1; 7 nucleotides line up with TRBD1. Trimming removed 2 bases from V and 4 bases from J; junction bases left unmatched: 5. The CDR3 covers 15 residues. Germline CDR1 and CDR2: KGHSH and LQKENI. This CDR3 is CASSPLGQPYNEQFF. CDR3 nucleotide sequence: TGTGCCAGCTCACCATTGGGACAGCCTTACAATGAGCAGTTCTTC.

The chain carries TRBV11-3 and TRBJ1-2, with a weak D call TRBD1 (5 bases). Germline V CDR1 and CDR2: SGHNT, YENEEA. The CDR3 is 14 residues long. V lost 5 bases to trimming and J lost 8 bases, with 18 bases between them. The CDR3 nucleotides are TGTGCCAGCAGCCCGGACACTGGGAAATGGGGCTACACCTTC. Protein sequence: CASSPDTGKWGYTF.

V and J are TRBV25-1 and TRBJ2-2; D might be TRBD1 or TRBD2, each matching 6 bases. Per the germline V gene, CDR1 is MGHDK and CDR2 is SYGVNS. Trimming removed 8 bases at V and 4 bases at J, with 17 bases between. CDR3 length equals 15 residues. In nucleotides, the CDR3 is TGTGCCAGCGGGCGGGGACAAGTGGGCACCGGGGAGCTGTTTTTT. Protein sequence: CASGRGQVGTGELFF.

V gene TRBV5-4 combines with J gene TRBJ2-3; TRBD1 matches at 12 bases. Germline V lookup: CDR1 SGHNT, CDR2 YYREEE (reference sequence). Unmatched junction bases numbered 5, after V lost 5 bases and J lost 4 bases. The CDR3 is 15 amino acids. CDR3 region: CASRSGQGASDTQYF. DNA of the CDR3: TGTGCCAGCAGGTCGGGACAGGGGGCTTCAGATACGCAGTATTTT.

The gene calls are TRBV7-3 and TRBJ1-2; maybe TRBD1 (5 bases). The V end was cut by 3 bases, the J end by 8 bases, with 16 bases between. From germline, CDR1 is SGHTA and CDR2 FQGTGA. This CDR3 region has 14 residues. The chain's CDR3 is CASSFSPGSDGYTF. The CDR3 nucleotides are TGTGCCAGCAGCTTCTCCCCAGGGTCGGACGGCTACACCTTC.

The chain links TRBV7-6 to TRBJ2-7; D could derive from TRBD1 or TRBD2 (6 bases each). The CDR3 has 13 residues. Trimming shortened V by 8 bases and J by 6 bases, and 17 bases separated the two germline ends. CDR1 SGHVS and CDR2 FNYEAQ come from the germline V gene. As DNA, the CDR3 is TGTGCCAGCCAGTTAGGGGGAGGTCGCGAGCAGTACTTC. It is translated as CASQLGGGREQYF.

The chain recombines TRBV29-1 with TRBJ1-5; 7 bases map to TRBD1. After removal of 5 bases from V and 4 bases from J, the junction contained 8 bases not matched to a gene. Germline CDR1 SQVTM, CDR2 ANQGSEA. The CDR3 consists of 14 residues. This CDR3 reads CSVRLGQENQPQHF. The CDR3 region has the DNA TGCAGCGTTCGACTAGGACAGGAAAATCAGCCCCAGCATTTT. Based on the CDR3 plus reference TRBV29-1 and TRBJ1-5, the full variable domain is SAVISQKPSRDICQRGTSLTIQCQVDSQVTMMFWYRQQPGQSLTLIATANQGSEATYESGFVIDKFPISRPNLTFSTLTVSNMSPEDSSIYLCSVRLGQENQPQHFGDGTRLSIL.

The chain couples TRBV11-3 to TRBJ2-7; D is undetermined. Trimming took 5 bases from V and 5 from J, leaving 10 bases between them. CDR3 length: 12 amino acids. Germline V lookup: CDR1 SGHNT, CDR2 YENEEA. CDR3 residues: CASSPHQNEQYF. CDR3 in DNA: TGTGCCAGCAGCCCACATCAAAACGAGCAGTACTTC.

This rearrangement joins TRBV18 to TRBJ2-3, with D unclear. The CDR3 totals 14 residues. The V and J ends lost 5 bases and 3 bases respectively, with 12 bases between them. Germline V gene data show CDR1 as KGHSH and CDR2 as LQKENI. DNA of the CDR3: TGTGCCAGCTCAGAAACCCCCCGGACAGATACGCAGTATTTT. Protein product: CASSETPRTDTQYF.

This chain joins TRBV28 and TRBJ2-2; D not resolved. The CDR3 sequence is 11 residues long. Trimming removed 3 bases from V and 6 bases from J, with 2 bases in between. Germline lookup yields CDR1 MDHEN and CDR2 SYDVKM. The CDR3 region is CASSFPGELFF. The CDR3 DNA reads as TGTGCCAGCAGTTTTCCCGGGGAGCTGTTTTTT.